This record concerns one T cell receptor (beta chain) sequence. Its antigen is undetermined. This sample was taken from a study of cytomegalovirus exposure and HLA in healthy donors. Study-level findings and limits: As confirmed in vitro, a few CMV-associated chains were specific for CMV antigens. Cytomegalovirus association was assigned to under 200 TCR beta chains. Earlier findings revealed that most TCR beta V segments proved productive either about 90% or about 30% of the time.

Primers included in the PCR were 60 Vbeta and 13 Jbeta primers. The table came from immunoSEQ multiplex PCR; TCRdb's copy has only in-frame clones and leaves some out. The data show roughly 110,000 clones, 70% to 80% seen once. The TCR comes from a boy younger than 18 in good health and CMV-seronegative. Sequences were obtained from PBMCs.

Here the CDR3 DNA reads TGTGCCACCGTAGCGGGAAGCTCCTACAATGAGCAGTTCTTC. It translates to CATVAGSSYNEQFF. The chain couples TRBV28 to TRBJ2-1, with 8 bases identical to TRBD2. Germline assignment: CDR1 MDHEN and CDR2 SYDVKM. The V segment lost 10 bases and the J segment 0 bases; nucleotides outside the gene matches: 5. This CDR3 is built from 14 residues.